This entry features one T cell receptor (beta chain) sequence. The specificity of this receptor is unknown. Base qualities were left out, and no much larger clone turns up one base away. These data originate in a study of cytomegalovirus exposure and HLA in healthy donors (dated by TCRdb to the late 2010s). About the investigation overall: An earlier analysis of more than 550 of the donors reported 250 to 350 Gb of sequence data and 100 million to 120 million unique TCR beta sequences obtained from roughly 180 million T cells. Alongside the repertoire data, information on donor age, sex, ethnicity and CMV serostatus was compiled. Genome-wide SNP genotypes for about 60% of the roughly 700 donors were used in a later genetic analysis, which treated that subset as a discovery cohort. The aim of the study was to test whether cataloging public T cell receptors could identify signatures of past pathogen exposure. The number of donors typed differed by locus, with roughly 629-640 for A, B, C, DRB1 and DQB1, 522 for DQA1, 600 to 610 for DPA1, and approximately 470 for DPB1. Four to six DR-DQ haplotypes were handled as single units for association and clustering, since linkage in the cohort was strong. Roughly 300 gigabases of sequencing data and tens of millions of unique TCR sequences were included in an early release covering about 700 HLA-typed donors. High-throughput TCR immunosequencing, statistical association of individual TCRs with disease status, and machine learning were combined to predict cytomegalovirus infection status. A later analysis re-examined previously published TCR beta repertoires from about 700 donors and added high-resolution HLA genotyping to investigate patterns of TCR occurrence. Besides the first cohort of around 700 subjects, a separate validation cohort made up of roughly 120 different subjects was used. An earlier analysis of more than 450 of the donors used high-throughput TCR beta sequencing to judge whether each TCR beta V gene segment behaved as functional or pseudogenic. The genetic ancestry cluster associated with self-reported Caucasian donors included about four fifths of the 350 to 500 genotyped donors. In the later analysis, no new phenotypic data were used to find candidate immune exposures; instead, reliance was placed on TCR beta sequences and their occurrence across donors. The study used immunosequencing to profile the T cell repertoires of 600 to 850 subjects and linked those repertoires to cytomegalovirus serostatus. Across 398 genotyped donors of the cohort, an average of about 240,000 unique TCR beta nucleotide sequences per donor were sequenced, and roughly 20% of those sequences were non-productive. All discovery cohort repertoires had been generated using a single sequencing platform. Both class I and class II loci were covered by HLA typing, at four-digit resolution. Findings and caveats that apply to the study as a whole: A later analysis found that HLA-associated TCR beta chains were more clonally expanded and had lower generation probabilities than equally common non-associated chains. HLA typing was unavailable for some donors at each locus, so association tests used only the typed subset. In both the original and validation cohorts, the classifier was reported to diagnose cytomegalovirus status with high specificity and sensitivity. A later genetic analysis reported fewer N-insertions in productive TCRs among donors in an Asian-associated ancestry cluster than the roughly 720-donor mean. In a later analysis, most CMV-associated TCR beta chains were found to appear HLA-restricted, with HLA associations seemingly driven largely by CMV exposure. A further reported finding was that TCR beta sequences accurately predicted the HLA-A and HLA-B alleles for most subjects in the first cohort. In this cohort, only TCR beta chains were sequenced, and detectable features were limited by the absence of alpha or paired-chain data. Sequencing depth was assumed to be roughly uniform across donors in the presence/absence analyses, though that assumption may not hold. In vitro tests confirmed that a few of the cytomegalovirus-associated TCR beta chains recognize cytomegalovirus antigens. Because counts were too low, approximately 15 rarely observed V segments, including chromosome 9 orphons, were excluded from the earlier analysis of about 500 of the donors. A later analysis associated approximately 17,000 TCR beta sequences with specific HLA alleles at a false discovery rate of 0.05. When HLA alleles, especially DR and DQ, strongly co-occurred, attributing TCR associations to individual alleles was difficult. In an earlier analysis of some 640 of the donors, most TCR beta V segments were observed in productive rearrangements about 90% or about 30% of the time, broadly matching IMGT annotations. Because the 87-base-pair reads could not distinguish some IMGT-functional V segments, including TRBV6-2 and TRBV6-3, those segments were excluded. A cluster of highly shared sequence variants was judged likely to be a technical artifact of the sequencing pipeline. V-gene and J-gene trimming of TCR beta chains was associated with a missense DCLRE1C variant in a later genetic analysis, and the association was replicated in an independent cohort. A total of fewer than 200 TCR beta chains were listed by the study as associated with cytomegalovirus. While some public TCRs were present in many individuals, most TCR sequences turned up only very rarely across donors. According to a later analysis, parvovirus B19, influenza, CMV and Epstein-Barr virus appeared linked to several top co-occurrence clusters. Linkage disequilibrium might explain the correlated functional status among segregating V segments, but an unknown experimental factor could not be ruled out. Immune exposure information for the cohort was limited to CMV serostatus. The authors suggested that the approach could potentially be extended to other disease states and immunological phenotypes. In a later analysis, TCR association rates were found to vary across HLA loci, with the most associated TCRs seen for DRB1 alleles and the fewest for HLA-C alleles.

Library creation used the immunoSEQ multiplex PCR assay. For the multiplex PCR, a mixture combining 60 forward primers for TCR Vbeta segments and 13 reverse primers for TCR Jbeta segments was used. The CDR3 region of rearranged TCR beta genes was amplified from genomic DNA with a multiplex PCR assay. On the Illumina HiSeq System, the amplified TCR beta libraries were sequenced as 87-base-pair reads. Regarding the original processing steps: Across the 640 or so repertoires, a later analysis counted 80 million or so unique TCR beta chains, around 10 million of which were shared by at least two donors. A nearest-neighbor algorithm error-corrected the raw reads and collapsed the reads into unique sequences, merging closely related sequences to remove PCR and sequencing errors. CDR3 sequences were aligned to IMGT reference sequences to assign V, D and J gene segments. For a sequence to be retained, at least a six-nucleotide match to both a V gene segment and a J gene segment was required. A rearrangement counted as productive if the CDR3 had no stop codons and remained in frame with V and J, and every other rearrangement counted as non-productive. Following IMGT convention, CDR3 was defined as the stretch from the second conserved V-encoded cysteine up to the conserved J-encoded phenylalanine. In an earlier analysis of approximately 500 of the donors, sequences lacking an unambiguous match to a single V gene segment were excluded. An earlier analysis of several hundred of the donors called V segments functional above 56.7% productive rearrangements and segregating when the between-donor standard deviation exceeded 5%. A statistical classification framework was developed to diagnose cytomegalovirus status using the catalog of TCR beta chain sequences. V and J gene assignment, in a later analysis, came from comparing TCR nucleotide sequences with IMGT/GENE-DB human TR gene sequences. Using the TCRdist pipeline, a later analysis assigned CDR3 sequences along with most-parsimonious VDJ recombination scenarios. In a later analysis, each TCR beta chain was defined by its CDR3 amino acid sequence together with its V-gene family, and reads without a unique V-gene family were excluded. As a way to deal with suspected cross-contamination and a sequencing artifact, a later analysis dropped approximately 590 nucleotide sequences that were highly shared and had low generation probability. A later analysis calculated a clonal expansion index for each public chain from normalized within-repertoire ranks of inferred template counts. In a later analysis, generation probabilities were computed using a VDJ recombination model fitted to out-of-frame rearrangements, and the results were checked against IGoR. A later analysis scored TCR-TCR, TCR-HLA and TCR-CMV co-occurrence with hypergeometric tests, applying a repertoire-size bias correction to TCR pairs. In a later analysis, false discovery rates were estimated by permuting HLA or CMV assignments 20 times. In a later analysis, co-occurring TCRs were grouped using DBSCAN, with TCRdist sequence similarity added in when clustering inside HLA-allele-positive subsets. For co-occurrence clustering, repertoires with fewer than 30,000 or more than 120,000 public chains were excluded, along with about five repertoires with anomalous nucleotide sharing. TCRdb holds this immuneACCESS table with in-frame rearrangements only. Some clones are missing; in checked studies, unresolved V genes explain under half, and the rest has no known cause. That table supplies the V and J calls and clone size; D and trimming were determined from the DNA. For this sample the table gives roughly 180,000 clones, of which more than 70% were detected only once. The ten biggest clones cover approximately 0.26% of the sample.

Spanning cysteine to phenylalanine, the CDR3 consists of 15 amino acids. Only the CDR3 part of the read is kept: 45 bases, read in frame from the first base. Via the germline V gene (reference sequence), CDR1 is MNHNY and CDR2 SVGAGI. Ends trimmed: V by 2 bases, J by 5 bases; bases unmatched to a gene: 3. The cohort comprised around 690 healthy bone marrow donors. At the time of sampling, all cohort members were nominally healthy, though unrecorded immune exposures were likely present. The donor tested CMV seronegative, placing the donor among the 350 to 400 seronegative members of the cohort. Every donor gave a peripheral blood sample, and the peripheral blood mononuclear cells from that sample were used for TCR beta sequencing. The Qiagen DNeasy Blood Extraction Kit was used to extract genomic DNA from the blood cell samples.

Input material: PBMCs. The rearrangement joined TRBV6-6 to TRBJ1-4, and 9 bases in between align with TRBD1. The source is a boy aged 5-17 years in good health and CMV-seronegative. The nucleotide sequence is TGTGCCAGCAGTTACCCCGGGACAGGGAATGAAAAACTGTTTTTT. This gives the protein CASSYPGTGNEKLFF.